Listed below are T cell receptor beta chains from one sample, sequenced in a study of blood T cell repertoires in COVID-19. Assay used: immunoSEQ multiplex PCR; TCRdb lists only in-frame clones, some missing. The table includes under 80,000 clones, around 87% detected once. The sequencing input was peripheral blood. The source of these receptors is a man aged 65 to 85 with active COVID-19. Each CDR3 is given with its conserved first and last residue. The D gene is left open where the match is weak. Not every row has a clone size; where given, it reads once, few, many or a size class.

clone_size: .
j_call: TRBJ2-7
v_call: TRBV2
d_call: TRBD1
cdr3_aa: CASIGTANEQYF
cdr3_nt: TGTGCCAGCATCGGGACAGCGAACGAGCAGTACTTC

clone_size: .
j_call: TRBJ2-7
v_call: TRBV6-5
d_call: TRBD2
cdr3_aa: CASRGRGRGEQYF
cdr3_nt: TGTGCCAGCAGGGGGCGTGGGAGGGGCGAGCAGTACTTC

clone_size: .
j_call: TRBJ1-5
v_call: TRBV7-9
d_call: .
cdr3_aa: CASSLGPQPQHF
cdr3_nt: TGTGCCAGCAGCTTAGGGCCCCAGCCCCAGCATTTT

clone_size: .
j_call: TRBJ2-7
v_call: TRBV15
d_call: TRBD2
cdr3_aa: CATSRGGDPGSYEQYF
cdr3_nt: TGTGCCACCAGCAGGGGGGGGGACCCAGGGTCCTACGAGCAGTACTTC

clone_size: .
j_call: TRBJ2-4
v_call: TRBV3-1/TRBV3-2
d_call: TRBD2
cdr3_aa: CASSQVGGAKNIQYF
cdr3_nt: TGTGCCAGCAGCCAAGTGGGGGGGGCCAAAAACATTCAGTACTTC

clone_size: .
j_call: TRBJ2-6
v_call: TRBV2
d_call: TRBD2
cdr3_aa: CASSDGLAGVAGANVLTF
cdr3_nt: TGTGCCAGCAGTGATGGACTAGCGGGAGTGGCCGGGGCCAACGTCCTGACTTTC

clone_size: .
j_call: TRBJ2-1
v_call: TRBV9
d_call: .
cdr3_aa: CASSLLGSVDSYNEQFF
cdr3_nt: TGTGCCAGCAGCCTCCTCGGTAGCGTCGACTCCTACAATGAGCAGTTCTTC

clone_size: .
j_call: TRBJ2-1
v_call: TRBV30
d_call: .
cdr3_aa: CAWSPPGVAPYNEQFF
cdr3_nt: TGTGCCTGGAGTCCACCAGGGGTAGCACCTTACAATGAGCAGTTCTTC

clone_size: .
j_call: TRBJ2-1
v_call: TRBV6-5
d_call: TRBD2
cdr3_aa: CASSYSRGRGYNEQFF
cdr3_nt: TGTGCCAGCAGTTACTCACGCGGGAGAGGCTACAATGAGCAGTTCTTC

clone_size: few
j_call: TRBJ2-5
v_call: TRBV19
d_call: TRBD1
cdr3_aa: CASSMRGTVQETQYF
cdr3_nt: TGTGCCAGTAGTATGAGGGGGACAGTCCAAGAGACCCAGTACTTC

clone_size: .
j_call: TRBJ1-4
v_call: TRBV9
d_call: .
cdr3_aa: CASSVDAPGELFF
cdr3_nt: TGTGCCAGCAGCGTAGACGCCCCCGGGGAACTGTTTTTT

clone_size: .
j_call: TRBJ1-1
v_call: TRBV3-1/TRBV3-2
d_call: .
cdr3_aa: CASSPSGTPNTEAFF
cdr3_nt: TGTGCCAGCAGCCCCTCCGGGACACCGAACACTGAAGCTTTCTTT

clone_size: .
j_call: TRBJ1-1
v_call: TRBV2
d_call: .
cdr3_aa: CASSLKLEAFF
cdr3_nt: TGTGCCAGCAGCCTGAAGCTTGAAGCTTTCTTT

clone_size: .
j_call: TRBJ2-5
v_call: TRBV24-1
d_call: TRBD2
cdr3_aa: CATSDLAGARETQYF
cdr3_nt: TGTGCCACCAGTGATTTAGCGGGAGCGCGGGAGACCCAGTACTTC

clone_size: once
j_call: TRBJ1-2
v_call: TRBV5-3
d_call: TRBD1
cdr3_aa: CARSSGGDYGYTF
cdr3_nt: TGTGCCAGAAGCTCAGGGGGTGACTATGGCTACACCTTC

clone_size: many
j_call: TRBJ1-2
v_call: TRBV30
d_call: .
cdr3_aa: CAWSVGVGGPAGYGYTF
cdr3_nt: TGTGCCTGGAGTGTCGGGGTCGGGGGGCCCGCCGGCTATGGCTACACCTTC

clone_size: .
j_call: TRBJ2-3
v_call: TRBV11-3
d_call: TRBD2
cdr3_aa: CASSLGTSGRDTQYF
cdr3_nt: TGTGCCAGCAGCTTAGGGACTAGCGGGAGAGATACGCAGTATTTT

clone_size: .
j_call: TRBJ2-2
v_call: TRBV7-3
d_call: .
cdr3_aa: CASSPNPWTAATGELFF
cdr3_nt: TGTGCCAGCAGCCCTAACCCGTGGACAGCCGCCACCGGGGAGCTGTTTTTT

clone_size: .
j_call: TRBJ2-5
v_call: TRBV28
d_call: TRBD2
cdr3_aa: CASKRDGETQYF
cdr3_nt: TGTGCCAGCAAGCGGGACGGAGAGACCCAGTACTTC

clone_size: .
j_call: TRBJ2-1
v_call: TRBV14
d_call: .
cdr3_aa: CASSPHLFGEQFF
cdr3_nt: TGTGCCAGCAGCCCTCACTTATTTGGTGAGCAGTTCTTC

clone_size: .
j_call: TRBJ2-5
v_call: TRBV19
d_call: TRBD2
cdr3_aa: CASSIWSGGQETQYF
cdr3_nt: TGTGCCAGTAGTATTTGGTCGGGGGGGCAAGAGACCCAGTACTTC

clone_size: .
j_call: TRBJ2-7
v_call: TRBV30
d_call: .
cdr3_aa: CAWSKGAGRYEQYF
cdr3_nt: TGTGCCTGGAGTAAAGGGGCAGGGCGCTACGAGCAGTACTTC

clone_size: .
j_call: TRBJ2-3
v_call: TRBV5-4
d_call: .
cdr3_aa: CASSLGGTDTQYF
cdr3_nt: TGTGCCAGCAGCTTGGGAGGCACAGATACGCAGTATTTT

clone_size: .
j_call: TRBJ2-2
v_call: TRBV18
d_call: .
cdr3_aa: CASSPGLNTGELFF
cdr3_nt: TGTGCCAGCTCACCGGGACTCAACACCGGGGAGCTGTTTTTT

clone_size: .
j_call: TRBJ2-7
v_call: TRBV7-7
d_call: TRBD1
cdr3_aa: CASSIGDRAIYEQYF
cdr3_nt: TGTGCTAGCAGCATCGGGGACAGGGCCATCTACGAGCAGTACTTC

clone_size: .
j_call: TRBJ2-5
v_call: TRBV7-2
d_call: TRBD1
cdr3_aa: CASSAQTGPETQYF
cdr3_nt: TGTGCCAGCAGCGCTCAGACAGGGCCAGAGACCCAGTACTTC

clone_size: .
j_call: TRBJ1-1
v_call: TRBV2
d_call: TRBD1
cdr3_aa: CASSEPDRGPPEAFF
cdr3_nt: TGTGCCAGCAGTGAACCGGACAGGGGCCCACCTGAAGCTTTCTTT

clone_size: .
j_call: TRBJ2-2
v_call: TRBV9
d_call: TRBD2
cdr3_aa: CASSPGLAGGRTGELFF
cdr3_nt: TGTGCCAGCAGCCCGGGACTAGCGGGAGGCCGGACCGGGGAGCTGTTTTTT

clone_size: .
j_call: TRBJ2-1
v_call: TRBV19
d_call: .
cdr3_aa: CASSPFSRDYNEQFF
cdr3_nt: TGTGCCAGTAGCCCATTTTCTCGGGACTACAATGAGCAGTTCTTC

clone_size: .
j_call: TRBJ2-1
v_call: TRBV28
d_call: TRBD1
cdr3_aa: CASRPGTGIRDNEQFF
cdr3_nt: TGTGCCAGCAGACCCGGGACAGGGATTAGAGACAATGAGCAGTTCTTC

clone_size: .
j_call: TRBJ2-7
v_call: TRBV7-2
d_call: .
cdr3_aa: CASGLPSSYEQYF
cdr3_nt: TGTGCCAGCGGACTCCCCAGCTCCTACGAGCAGTACTTC

clone_size: .
j_call: TRBJ1-1
v_call: TRBV5-1
d_call: .
cdr3_aa: CASSPSRDIEPF
cdr3_nt: TGCGCCAGCAGCCCGTCCCGGGACATTGAACCGTTT

clone_size: .
j_call: TRBJ2-3
v_call: TRBV4-3
d_call: TRBD2
cdr3_aa: CASSQDFSGLSDTQYF
cdr3_nt: TGCGCCAGCAGCCAAGATTTTAGCGGGCTCTCAGATACGCAGTATTTT

clone_size: .
j_call: TRBJ2-2
v_call: TRBV3-1/TRBV3-2
d_call: TRBD2
cdr3_aa: CASSQGGSTGELFF
cdr3_nt: TGTGCCAGCAGCCAGGGAGGGTCTACCGGGGAGCTGTTTTTT

clone_size: .
j_call: TRBJ2-1
v_call: TRBV28
d_call: .
cdr3_aa: CASSPLGLSYNEQFF
cdr3_nt: TGTGCCAGCAGTCCCTTAGGACTCTCCTACAATGAGCAGTTCTTC

clone_size: .
j_call: TRBJ2-1
v_call: TRBV3-1/TRBV3-2
d_call: TRBD2
cdr3_aa: CASSLSGTPYEQFF
cdr3_nt: TGTGCCAGCAGCCTTAGCGGGACCCCCTATGAGCAGTTCTTC

clone_size: .
j_call: TRBJ2-1
v_call: TRBV9
d_call: .
cdr3_aa: CASSVLGGRRFF
cdr3_nt: TGTGCCAGCAGCGTATTGGGAGGCCGACGGTTCTTC

clone_size: .
j_call: TRBJ2-5
v_call: TRBV18
d_call: .
cdr3_aa: CASSPAAQETQYF
cdr3_nt: TGTGCCAGCTCACCGGCGGCCCAAGAGACCCAGTACTTC

clone_size: .
j_call: TRBJ2-7
v_call: TRBV5-1
d_call: TRBD2
cdr3_aa: CASSLGQGGNEQYF
cdr3_nt: TGCGCCAGCAGCTTGGGTCAGGGAGGGAACGAGCAGTACTTC

clone_size: .
j_call: TRBJ1-1
v_call: TRBV19
d_call: TRBD1
cdr3_aa: CASSIDRQGAIYTEAFF
cdr3_nt: TGTGCCAGTAGTATAGATCGGCAGGGGGCTATTTACACTGAAGCTTTCTTT

clone_size: .
j_call: TRBJ1-5
v_call: TRBV30
d_call: .
cdr3_aa: CAWSGGDPAQHF
cdr3_nt: TGTGCCTGGAGTGGGGGGGACCCGGCCCAGCATTTT

clone_size: few
j_call: TRBJ2-1
v_call: TRBV5-1
d_call: TRBD2
cdr3_aa: CASTPGPSGRGLEQFF
cdr3_nt: TGCGCCAGCACCCCTGGGCCTAGCGGGAGGGGGTTGGAGCAGTTCTTC

clone_size: .
j_call: TRBJ2-2
v_call: TRBV3-1/TRBV3-2
d_call: .
cdr3_aa: CASTRGSPGELFF
cdr3_nt: TGTGCCAGCACCCGGGGGAGCCCCGGGGAGCTGTTTTTT

clone_size: .
j_call: TRBJ2-7
v_call: TRBV30
d_call: .
cdr3_aa: CAWKLAGPYEQYF
cdr3_nt: TGTGCCTGGAAACTAGCCGGGCCCTACGAGCAGTACTTC

clone_size: once
j_call: TRBJ1-2
v_call: TRBV30
d_call: .
cdr3_aa: CAWWGQGRGQNYGYTF
cdr3_nt: TGTGCCTGGTGGGGGCAGGGCAGGGGACAAAACTATGGCTACACCTTC

clone_size: .
j_call: TRBJ1-1
v_call: TRBV15
d_call: .
cdr3_aa: CATSRDRGTEAFF
cdr3_nt: TGTGCCACCAGCAGAGATAGGGGCACTGAAGCTTTCTTT

clone_size: .
j_call: TRBJ2-1
v_call: TRBV7-3
d_call: .
cdr3_aa: CASSPNTGSDNEQFF
cdr3_nt: TGTGCCAGCAGCCCAAACACCGGGAGCGACAATGAGCAGTTCTTC

clone_size: .
j_call: TRBJ2-1
v_call: TRBV11-3
d_call: .
cdr3_aa: CASSQDFSNEQFF
cdr3_nt: TGTGCCAGCAGCCAGGACTTCTCCAATGAGCAGTTCTTC

clone_size: .
j_call: TRBJ1-6
v_call: TRBV3-1/TRBV3-2
d_call: TRBD1
cdr3_aa: CASSLHHRGRGNSPLHF
cdr3_nt: TGTGCCAGCAGCCTACACCACAGGGGGCGCGGTAATTCACCCCTCCACTTT